This TCR beta chain was recorded in a study of cytomegalovirus exposure and HLA in healthy donors. Regarding the study as a whole: With further analysis later on, most CMV-associated TCR beta chains appeared HLA-restricted. Later work associated 16,951 TCR beta sequences with HLA alleles at 0.05 false discovery rate.

It was with 60 Vbeta and 13 Jbeta primers that the PCR ran. In the original analysis: Among the unique TCR beta chains that a later analysis counted, around 82 million in all, roughly 9.9 million were shared. Using immunoSEQ multiplex PCR, the repertoire was profiled, and TCRdb retains in-frame clones only, with some absent. The V and J calls and the clone size are those of that table, but D and trimming were determined from the DNA. Of about 250,000 clones in the sample, around 90% were seen once. The CDR3 runs 17 residues. Germline CDR1 reads SGHNT; CDR2 reads YYREEE (reference sequence). J was trimmed by 1 base and V by 3 bases; bases with no gene match: 5. Remarks on this clone: Its antigen is unidentified.

The sequencing input was PBMCs. This clonotype was sampled from a girl aged 2-10 years in good health and CMV-seronegative. J is TRBJ1-3 and V is TRBV5-4, with TRBD1 matching 12 bases. The CDR3 reads CASSSRDRGLSGNTIYF. The CDR3 region has the DNA TGTGCCAGCAGCTCCCGGGACAGGGGGCTTTCTGGAAACACCATATATTTT.